A selection of T cell receptor beta chains follows, all from one sample in a study of blood T cell repertoires in COVID-19. Here immunoSEQ multiplex PCR was the method, and the copy in TCRdb shows in-frame clones only, minus some. The profile covers 400,000 to 450,000 clones, with 70% to 90% appearing a single time and more than 0.7% taken by the ten largest. The sample consisted of peripheral blood. The source of these receptors is a man between 18 and 29 years old with COVID-19, enrolled during active disease. The CDR3 runs from the conserved cysteine through the conserved F or W. The order of the fields is V gene, CDR3 length, J gene, D gene, clone size, CDR3 DNA, CDR3 protein. A D gene is named only where the DNA matches it firmly. Clone sizes are given selectively: once, few, many, or a class where the clone is expanded.

V gene: TRBV25-1
CDR3 length: 15
J gene: TRBJ2-5
D gene: TRBD1
clone size: -
CDR3 DNA: TGTGCCAGCAGTCACGGACAGGGGGAACAAGAGACCCAGTACTTC
CDR3 protein: CASSHGQGEQETQYF

V gene: TRBV2
CDR3 length: 13
J gene: TRBJ1-2
D gene: TRBD1
clone size: -
CDR3 DNA: TGTGCCAGCAGTGAGTGGGACAGGTACGGCTACACCTTC
CDR3 protein: CASSEWDRYGYTF

V gene: TRBV12-3/TRBV12-4
CDR3 length: 13
J gene: TRBJ1-1
D gene: -
clone size: -
CDR3 DNA: TGTGCCACCTCGACCCGGGTGAACACTGAAGCTTTCTTT
CDR3 protein: CATSTRVNTEAFF

V gene: TRBV9
CDR3 length: 18
J gene: TRBJ2-1
D gene: TRBD2
clone size: -
CDR3 DNA: TGTGCCAGCAGCGTAGCTAGCGGATTTTCTGACTCCTACAATGAGCAGTTCTTC
CDR3 protein: CASSVASGFSDSYNEQFF

V gene: TRBV4-1
CDR3 length: 16
J gene: TRBJ1-3
D gene: -
clone size: -
CDR3 DNA: TGCGCCAGCAGCCTTTCTCCGGGGTCAGGACGGGACACCATATATTTT
CDR3 protein: CASSLSPGSGRDTIYF

V gene: TRBV3-1/TRBV3-2
CDR3 length: 17
J gene: TRBJ1-6
D gene: -
clone size: -
CDR3 DNA: TGTGCCAGCAGCCACTTCGGGGAAAGCTCCTATAATTCACCCCTCCACTTT
CDR3 protein: CASSHFGESSYNSPLHF

V gene: TRBV6-4
CDR3 length: 17
J gene: TRBJ1-6
D gene: -
clone size: once
CDR3 DNA: TGTGCCAGCAGTCAAAATACCGGGACCTTCGGGGGTGGACCCCTCCACTTT
CDR3 protein: CASSQNTGTFGGGPLHF

V gene: TRBV5-4
CDR3 length: 14
J gene: TRBJ2-3
D gene: TRBD1
clone size: -
CDR3 DNA: TGTGCCAGCAGCTCCGGACAGGGGACAGATACGCAGTATTTT
CDR3 protein: CASSSGQGTDTQYF

V gene: TRBV3-1/TRBV3-2
CDR3 length: 15
J gene: TRBJ2-1
D gene: TRBD1
clone size: -
CDR3 DNA: TGTGCCAGCAGCCCCCGGGACAGGGGGCTTAGTGAGCAGTTCTTC
CDR3 protein: CASSPRDRGLSEQFF

V gene: TRBV5-4
CDR3 length: 17
J gene: TRBJ2-3
D gene: TRBD1
clone size: -
CDR3 DNA: TGTGCCAGCAGCCGAAACGAGGGGGCCGTTAGCACAGATACGCAGTATTTT
CDR3 protein: CASSRNEGAVSTDTQYF

V gene: TRBV5-6
CDR3 length: 13
J gene: TRBJ2-7
D gene: TRBD2
clone size: -
CDR3 DNA: TGTGCCAGCAGAAGCGGGAGGGCCTACGAGCAGTACTTC
CDR3 protein: CASRSGRAYEQYF

V gene: TRBV25-1
CDR3 length: 13
J gene: TRBJ2-7
D gene: -
clone size: -
CDR3 DNA: TGTGCCAGCAGCAGGGGAGGGACCTACGAGCAGTACTTC
CDR3 protein: CASSRGGTYEQYF

V gene: TRBV2
CDR3 length: 15
J gene: TRBJ2-3
D gene: TRBD2
clone size: -
CDR3 DNA: TGTGCCAGCAGTGGGGGGCGGGAGGAAACAGATACGCAGTATTTT
CDR3 protein: CASSGGREETDTQYF

V gene: TRBV2
CDR3 length: 13
J gene: TRBJ2-5
D gene: TRBD2
clone size: -
CDR3 DNA: TGTGCCAGCAGTGAAGAGCGGGACGAGACCCAGTACTTC
CDR3 protein: CASSEERDETQYF

V gene: TRBV4-2
CDR3 length: 13
J gene: TRBJ1-5
D gene: -
clone size: -
CDR3 DNA: TGTGCCAGCAGCCAAGAGGGCAGCCAGCCCCAGCATTTT
CDR3 protein: CASSQEGSQPQHF

V gene: TRBV19
CDR3 length: 16
J gene: TRBJ1-6
D gene: -
clone size: few
CDR3 DNA: TGTGCCAGTAGTCCTCGGAGGGACCCCTATAATTCACCCCTCCACTTT
CDR3 protein: CASSPRRDPYNSPLHF

V gene: TRBV6-6
CDR3 length: 15
J gene: TRBJ2-2
D gene: TRBD2
clone size: -
CDR3 DNA: TGTGCCAGCAGTTACTCGGGACTAGCTCCCGGGGAGCTGTTTTTT
CDR3 protein: CASSYSGLAPGELFF

V gene: TRBV6-2/TRBV6-3
CDR3 length: 15
J gene: TRBJ1-2
D gene: TRBD1
clone size: once
CDR3 DNA: TGTGCCAGCAGTACCTGGACAGGGGGCAGCTATGGCTACACCTTC
CDR3 protein: CASSTWTGGSYGYTF

V gene: TRBV5-8
CDR3 length: 14
J gene: TRBJ1-2
D gene: -
clone size: -
CDR3 DNA: TGTGCCAGCAGCTTGCCAGGGACTAACTATGGCTACACCTTC
CDR3 protein: CASSLPGTNYGYTF

V gene: TRBV4-1
CDR3 length: 16
J gene: TRBJ2-1
D gene: -
clone size: -
CDR3 DNA: TGCGCCAGCAGCCAAGGTAGGTTAGCGGACTACAATGAGCAGTTCTTC
CDR3 protein: CASSQGRLADYNEQFF

V gene: TRBV2
CDR3 length: 14
J gene: TRBJ2-5
D gene: -
clone size: -
CDR3 DNA: TGTGCCAGCAGGATGGTCTCGACAAAAGAGACCCAGTACTTC
CDR3 protein: CASRMVSTKETQYF

V gene: TRBV24-1
CDR3 length: 16
J gene: TRBJ2-1
D gene: -
clone size: -
CDR3 DNA: TGTGCCACCAGTGATCCGGGGCTAGCGCGCGACAATGAGCAGTTCTTC
CDR3 protein: CATSDPGLARDNEQFF

V gene: TRBV11-3
CDR3 length: 16
J gene: TRBJ1-4
D gene: -
clone size: -
CDR3 DNA: TGTGCCAGCAGCTTAAGACTTTCCGGCGTGAGAGAAAAACTGTTTTTT
CDR3 protein: CASSLRLSGVREKLFF

V gene: TRBV7-9
CDR3 length: 13
J gene: TRBJ2-7
D gene: -
clone size: -
CDR3 DNA: TGTGCCAGCAGCCCGCCAGGCTCCCACGAGCAGTACTTC
CDR3 protein: CASSPPGSHEQYF

V gene: TRBV11-2
CDR3 length: 16
J gene: TRBJ2-7
D gene: -
clone size: -
CDR3 DNA: TGTGCCAGCAGCTTAGCGACCGACAGGACCAAGTACGAGCAGTACTTC
CDR3 protein: CASSLATDRTKYEQYF

V gene: TRBV7-8
CDR3 length: 15
J gene: TRBJ1-5
D gene: TRBD1
clone size: -
CDR3 DNA: TGTGCCAGCAGCATGGGACAGGGGAAGAATCAGCCCCAGCATTTT
CDR3 protein: CASSMGQGKNQPQHF